Reported below is one T cell receptor (beta chain). As handled by the study authors: Estimates of nucleated cell counts were drawn from the amplification of reference gene primers. The repertoire was sequenced with immunoSEQ multiplex PCR; TCRdb's copy has only in-frame clones and lacks some. The V and J calls and clone size come from that table; D and trimming were worked out from the DNA. The sample consists of 180,000 or so clones, 80% to 90% of them appearing once. Seattle enrolled patients during active infection and tracked them longitudinally. The data were obtained in a study of blood T cell repertoires in COVID-19. In the study overall: Samples taken during acute and convalescent COVID-19 were collected in the United States, Italy and Spain. Sample material is recorded as cDNA or gDNA derived from T cells, B-cell-depleted T cells, or PBMCs.

V dropped 5 bases and J dropped 2; count of bases not matched to a gene: 4. Germline V CDR1 and CDR2: SGHVS, FQNEAQ. This CDR3 is built from 15 residues. The sequenced sample was peripheral blood. The chain is built from TRBV7-8 and TRBJ2-7, with TRBD2 matching over 12 bases. This sequence was found in a woman aged 55-70 years with COVID-19, enrolled during active disease. The CDR3 DNA reads as TGTGCCAGCAGCACAGGACTAGCGGGGACCTACGAGCAGTACTTC. Translating gives CASSTGLAGTYEQYF.